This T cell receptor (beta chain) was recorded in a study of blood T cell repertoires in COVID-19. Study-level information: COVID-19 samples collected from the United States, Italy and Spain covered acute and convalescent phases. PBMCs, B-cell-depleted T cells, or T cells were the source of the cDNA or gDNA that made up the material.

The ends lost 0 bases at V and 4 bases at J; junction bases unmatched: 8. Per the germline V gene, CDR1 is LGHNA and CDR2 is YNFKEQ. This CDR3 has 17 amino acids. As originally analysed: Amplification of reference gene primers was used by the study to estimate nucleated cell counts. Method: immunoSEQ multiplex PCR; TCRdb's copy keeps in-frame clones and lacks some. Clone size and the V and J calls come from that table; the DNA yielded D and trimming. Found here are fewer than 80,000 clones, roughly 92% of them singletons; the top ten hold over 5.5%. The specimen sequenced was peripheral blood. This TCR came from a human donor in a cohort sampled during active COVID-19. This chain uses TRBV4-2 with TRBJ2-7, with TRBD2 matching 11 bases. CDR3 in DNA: TGTGCCAGCAGCCAAGAAGGTGGGGCTAGCGGGGGGTACGAGCAGTACTTC. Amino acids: CASSQEGGASGGYEQYF.